This section outlines one T cell receptor beta chain sequence together with its context. This specimen belongs to a study of cytomegalovirus exposure and HLA in healthy donors. Trimming at V came to 7 bases and at J to 10 bases, leaving 19 bases not matched to a gene. The CDR3 length is 16 residues. In germline, CDR1 is WSHSY, CDR2 SAAADI. The assay was immunoSEQ multiplex PCR, and TCRdb's table has in-frame clones only and misses some. Of 300,000 to 450,000 clones detected, around 86% appear once; the ten largest clones hold 0.83%. The rearrangement joins TRBV10-2 to TRBJ2-1, with 7 bases lining up with TRBD2. The origin of this receptor is a woman younger than 30 in good health and CMV-seronegative. The sample was PBMCs. In DNA form, the CDR3 reads TGCGCCAGCACCCGGGGGGTTGGACTAGTAGGCAGGGAGCAGTTCTTC. As protein: CASTRGVGLVGREQFF.